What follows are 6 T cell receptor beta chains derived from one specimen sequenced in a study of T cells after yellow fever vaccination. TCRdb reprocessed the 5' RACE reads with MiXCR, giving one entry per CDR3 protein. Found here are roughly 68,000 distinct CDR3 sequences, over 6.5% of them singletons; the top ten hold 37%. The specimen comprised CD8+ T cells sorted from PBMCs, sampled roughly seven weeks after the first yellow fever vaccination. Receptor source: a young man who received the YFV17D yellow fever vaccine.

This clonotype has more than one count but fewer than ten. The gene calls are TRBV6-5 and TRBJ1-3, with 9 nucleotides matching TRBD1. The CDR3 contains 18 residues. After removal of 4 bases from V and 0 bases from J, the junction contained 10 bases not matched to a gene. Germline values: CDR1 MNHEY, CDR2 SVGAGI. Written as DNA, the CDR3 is TGTGCCAGCAGTTCCGGGACAGGGATCGGGGCCTCTGGAAACACCATATATTTT. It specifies CASSSGTGIGASGNTIYF.

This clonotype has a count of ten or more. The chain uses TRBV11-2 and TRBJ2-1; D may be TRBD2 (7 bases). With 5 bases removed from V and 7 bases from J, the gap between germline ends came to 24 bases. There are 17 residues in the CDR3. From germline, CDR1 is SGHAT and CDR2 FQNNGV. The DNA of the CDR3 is TGTGCCAGCAGCCCTTTCGATGGGGGGGCTAACCGGAATGAGCAGTTCTTC. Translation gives CASSPFDGGANRNEQFF.

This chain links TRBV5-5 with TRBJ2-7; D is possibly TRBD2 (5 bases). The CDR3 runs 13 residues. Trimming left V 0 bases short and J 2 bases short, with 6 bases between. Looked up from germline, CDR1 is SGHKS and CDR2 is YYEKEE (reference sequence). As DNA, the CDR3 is TGTGCCAGCAGCTTGGAGAGGGCCTACGAGCAGTACGTC. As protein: CASSLERAYEQYV.

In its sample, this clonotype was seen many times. Written as DNA, the CDR3 is TGTGCCAGCAGTTTAGGACAGGGGGCGCGCTGGTCGGAGACCCAGTACTTC. Protein: CASSLGQGARWSETQYF. The chain is built from TRBV12-3 or TRBV12-4 and TRBJ2-5; TRBD1 matches at 10 bases. The length of the CDR3 is 17 residues. After removal of 1 base from V and 5 bases from J, the junction contained 10 bases not matched to a gene.

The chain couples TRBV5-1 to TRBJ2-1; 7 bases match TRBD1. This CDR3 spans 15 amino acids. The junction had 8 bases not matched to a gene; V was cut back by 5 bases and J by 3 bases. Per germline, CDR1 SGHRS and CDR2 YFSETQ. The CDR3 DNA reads TGCGCCAGCAGTCCAACAGGGGTTGGCTACAATGAGCAGTTCTTC. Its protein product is CASSPTGVGYNEQFF.

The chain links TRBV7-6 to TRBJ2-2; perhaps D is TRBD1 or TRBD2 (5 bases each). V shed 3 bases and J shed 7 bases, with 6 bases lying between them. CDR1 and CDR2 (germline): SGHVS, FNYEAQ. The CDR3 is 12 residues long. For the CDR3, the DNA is TGTGCCAGCAGCTTGAGGGGCGGGGAGCTGTTTTTT. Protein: CASSLRGGELFF.